These T cell receptor beta chains were read from a single sample in a study of T cell responses to AZD1222 COVID-19 vaccine. Generated by immunoSEQ multiplex PCR, the TCRdb table keeps only in-frame clones and is missing some. The sample consists of approximately 130,000 clones, roughly 90% of them appearing once. Specimen: peripheral blood, collected 28 days after the second AZD1222 dose. The receptors originated from an adult who received the AZD1222 COVID-19 vaccine. Each CDR3 is given with its conserved first and last residue. D genes are given only for firm matches. Expanded clones are given a class, and other clones once, few, many or no size at all.

J: TRBJ2-7
D: TRBD2
size: -
V: TRBV18
DNA: TGTGCCAGCTCAGCGGCTAGCGGGGGCTACGAGCAGTACTTC
CDR3: CASSAASGGYEQYF

J: TRBJ2-2
D: -
size: -
V: TRBV5-1
DNA: TGCGCCAGCAGCCTCCGCGTCCGGGGTAACACCGGGGAGCTGTTTTTT
CDR3: CASSLRVRGNTGELFF

J: TRBJ1-1
D: -
size: -
V: TRBV20-1
DNA: TGCAGTGCTAGCAGAGGCACTGAAGCTTTCTTT
CDR3: CSASRGTEAFF

J: TRBJ2-7
D: -
size: -
V: TRBV12-3/TRBV12-4
DNA: TGTGCCAGCAGTTTTTCCCGCGAGCAGTACTTC
CDR3: CASSFSREQYF

J: TRBJ1-5
D: TRBD1
size: -
V: TRBV30
DNA: TGTGCCTGGAAAAAAGGTGGGACAGTTAGCAATCAGCCCCAGCATTTT
CDR3: CAWKKGGTVSNQPQHF

J: TRBJ2-1
D: TRBD1
size: few
V: TRBV29-1
DNA: TGCAGCGTGGGGACAGGGGGCCCCAATGAGCAGTTCTTC
CDR3: CSVGTGGPNEQFF

J: TRBJ1-2
D: TRBD1
size: -
V: TRBV6-5
DNA: TGTGCCAGCAGCCGGGACAGGGGAGTGGGGGGCTACACCTTC
CDR3: CASSRDRGVGGYTF

J: TRBJ2-3
D: -
size: -
V: TRBV15
DNA: TGTGCCACCAGCAATTTTGCTAGCACAGATACGCAGTATTTT
CDR3: CATSNFASTDTQYF

J: TRBJ1-1
D: -
size: -
V: TRBV12-5
DNA: TGTGCTAGTGGTATTGGGACGGTCATGAACACTGAAGCTTTCTTT
CDR3: CASGIGTVMNTEAFF

J: TRBJ2-5
D: -
size: -
V: TRBV7-2
DNA: TGTGCCAGCAGCCCACTTACGATAATCGGGACCCAGTACTTC
CDR3: CASSPLTIIGTQYF

J: TRBJ1-4
D: -
size: -
V: TRBV5-1
DNA: TGCGCCAGCAGCTTGGTGTCAGGGTATGAAAAACTGTTTTTT
CDR3: CASSLVSGYEKLFF

J: TRBJ1-2
D: -
size: -
V: TRBV7-9
DNA: TGTGCCAGCAGCTATGGGGACGCTGGCTACACCTTC
CDR3: CASSYGDAGYTF

J: TRBJ1-6
D: -
size: -
V: TRBV2
DNA: TGTGCCAGCAGCGCCCGGAGGGAGCCACCCCTCCACTTT
CDR3: CASSARREPPLHF